A single TCR beta chain is shown here with its context. Its antigen is unknown. The record has no base qualities; no much larger clone is one base away. These data belong to a study of blood T cell repertoires in COVID-19 (TCRdb year 2020). For context, the study as a whole: Collaborator samples came from the United States, Italy and Spain and covered acute and convalescent phases of COVID-19. Where available, HLA class I and class II types were obtained from metadata supplied by the sample provider rather than from assay-based typing. The samples were drawn from the first 160 participants of the ongoing ImmuneRACE study and from 950 to 1,500 subjects provided by 6 global collaborators. The prospective study material was composed of cDNA or gDNA derived from T cells, B-cell-depleted T cells, or PBMCs. A freely available public database, intended as a resource for researchers studying the immune response to SARS-CoV-2, is where the repertoires were released. Deeply sampled blood TCRbeta repertoires from subjects exposed to, actively infected with, or recovered from COVID-19 were included in the dataset. Nearly every sample came with metadata listing a de-identified subject ID, COVID-19 status, age in years and sex.

Including the terminal cysteine and phenylalanine, the CDR3 comprises 15 residues. Of all the DNA, just the CDR3 is kept, 45 bases in frame from base 1. According to the germline V gene, CDR1 reads LGHNA and CDR2 reads YSLEER. V loses 0 bases, J loses 5 bases, and the germline ends lie 13 bases apart. In the prospective study, participants were roughly 18 to 100 years old, resided in 20 to 30 geographic areas of the United States, and were enrolled through a virtual design. In the prospective study, cohorts were assigned on the basis of participant-reported clinical history obtained from a screening survey and a study questionnaire. In the prospective study, whole blood, serum and a nasopharyngeal or oropharyngeal swab were collected from each participant by mobile phlebotomists. Participants in the prospective study had the option to provide additional blood draws and questionnaires over an approximately two-month period. Prospective study blood samples were shipped either frozen or at room temperature before DNA extraction.

TCRbeta CDR3 regions were amplified from genomic DNA by means of the immunoSEQ Assay, a bias-controlled multiplex PCR. The source study handled its data this way. Nucleated cell counts per sample were estimated from amplification of reference gene primers within the assay. To quantify the absolute abundance of each unique TCRbeta CDR3 rearrangement, sequence reads were collapsed and filtered. For each sample, productive Simpson clonality was calculated as the square root of Simpson's diversity index across productive rearrangements. In its TCRdb copy, this immuneACCESS table keeps in-frame sequences only and misses some clones. Where compared with another copy, unresolved V genes explain less than half of these, and the others have no known cause. That table gives V, J and clone size, and the DNA gave D and trimming. The sample table lists about 190,000 clones, around 86% of them with a count of one. Jointly, the top ten make up around 6% of the sample.

General study outcomes and caveats: How much clinical and demographic metadata was included differed by source and by participant, and the metadata was provided uncurated.

This TCR came from a man between 35 and 55 years old with acute COVID-19. The rearrangement combines TRBV4-3 with TRBJ1-2; the D gene is perhaps TRBD1, from 6 matching bases. The sequenced sample consisted of PBMCs or T cells enriched from blood (not recorded which). The nucleotide sequence is TGCGCCAGCAGCCAAGACTTCAGGGGAGGGTATGGCTACACCTTC. Its protein product is CASSQDFRGGYGYTF.